The clone carrying this T cell receptor beta chain occurred a few times. The antigen is undetermined. The entry originates in a study of CD8 T cells in ankylosing spondylitis. Study-level points and caveats: Ankylosing spondylitis blood seemed to carry a telltale TCR beta motif made of under ten highly homologous variants. Significant enrichment of disease-linked clones was reportedly seen in matched ankylosing spondylitis synovial fluid.

A quantitative 5'-RACE method, one with molecular barcodes, was used to make TCR beta libraries. TCRdb itself ran the 5' RACE reads through MiXCR, one entry per CDR3 protein. Of over 700,000 distinct CDR3 sequences listed, around 17% are singletons. The CDR3 is made up of 12 amino acids. Germline assignment: CDR1 KGHSH and CDR2 LQKENI. Trimming removed 5 bases at V and 2 bases at J, with 1 base between. This chain uses TRBV18 with TRBJ2-6; D uncertain. Material for sequencing was blood, either unsorted or a sorted T cell fraction (not recorded which). The TCR sequence derives from a male donor with ankylosing spondylitis. The CDR3 here is CASSAGANVLTF. The CDR3 DNA sequence: TGTGCCAGCTCAGCTGGGGCCAACGTCCTGACTTTC.